The clone carrying this T cell receptor (beta chain) has only one observation. Its antigen is not identified. This entry is derived from a study of shared clonotypes between healthy human individuals. Study overall: Every donor yielded three CD4 naive, three CD4 memory, two CD8 naive and one CD8 memory plate. Study conclusions and caveats: Clonotype sharing across a few donors was observed for around 4.8% of naive CD4 clonotypes.

This CDR3 has 15 residues. V lost 1 base to trimming and J lost 2 bases; unmatched junction nucleotides: 5. Germline values: CDR1 MNHEY, CDR2 SMNVEV (reference sequence). Sorted-subset replicate PCRs used 150 to 200 ng of genomic DNA. This amount corresponded to 25,000 to 30,000 T cell genomes. In the original workflow: ImmunoSEQ output lacked quality scores and full-length reads, limiting matched filtering. Here immunoSEQ multiplex PCR was the method, and the copy in TCRdb shows in-frame clones only, minus some. V, J and clone size are taken as reported in that table, and D and trimming were inferred from the DNA itself. The table lists approximately 500,000 clones, 90% to 97% of them singletons, with 0.06% in the top ten.

The rearrangement joins TRBV27 to TRBJ2-7, with 7 bases aligning to TRBD2. The sample comprised naive CD4+ T cells sorted from blood. Stated subset: CD45RA+ positively selected. This clonotype originated in a woman in her 30s in good health. Here the CDR3 reads CASSLYGRETYEQYF. As DNA, the CDR3 is TGTGCCAGCAGTTTATATGGGAGGGAGACCTACGAGCAGTACTTC.